The present T cell receptor (beta chain) was sequenced within a study of blood T cell repertoires in COVID-19. Study background: Samples taken during acute and convalescent COVID-19 were collected in the United States, Italy and Spain. PBMCs, B-cell-depleted T cells, or T cells provided the cDNA or gDNA that made up the material.

Under the authors' procedure: It was from reference gene primer amplification that nucleated cell counts were estimated. Produced via immunoSEQ multiplex PCR; TCRdb's table is partial and in-frame only. V and J calls and clone size are as listed in that table; D and trimming were resolved from the DNA. The sample consists of 45,000 to 70,000 clones, around 84% of them appearing once. About this clone itself: At one end the junction does not follow the germline gene, possibly because of a read error.

Germline CDR1 and CDR2: SQVTM and ANQGSEA. This CDR3 contains 12 residues. The receptor's source is a woman older than 75 with acute or convalescent COVID-19. The V call is TRBV29-1, the J call TRBJ1-4, with TRBD1 matching over 7 bases. Sequenced sample: peripheral blood. The CDR3 is CSVLNTTGSPVF. In DNA form, the CDR3 reads TGCAGCGTCCTTAATACGACAGGGAGCCCGGTTTTT.